Below are 2 T cell receptor beta chains sequenced from a single sample in a study of identical twins. One entry per CDR3 protein, called by TCRdb with MiXCR from the 5' RACE reads. The sample contains around 500,000 distinct CDR3 sequences, more than 13% of which appear only once. The same sample was also used in a study of yellow fever vaccine responses in identical twins.

Specimen: CD4+ T cells sorted from blood. The receptor source for this set is a woman younger than 30 in good health.

This clonotype showed up just a few times. The rearrangement uses TRBV5-1 and TRBJ2-1; 9 bases match TRBD1. Trimming took 3 bases from V and 4 from J; bases not matched to a gene: 11. CDR3 size: 17 residues. The germline CDR1 and CDR2 sequences are SGHRS and YFSETQ. CDR3 coding DNA: TGCGCCAGCAGCTGGGCTACAGGGGGCGTAGGGTACAATGAGCAGTTCTTC. Amino acid sequence: CASSWATGGVGYNEQFF.

Only a few counts were recorded for this clonotype. CDR3 amino acids: CASRKGGGTDTQYF. CDR3 in DNA: TGTGCCAGCAGGAAAGGAGGGGGCACAGATACGCAGTATTTT. The chain carries TRBV12-3 or TRBV12-4 and TRBJ2-3; D is possibly TRBD2 (6 bases). There are 14 residues in the CDR3. With 6 bases removed from V and 1 base from J, the gap between germline ends came to 11 bases.